The T cell receptor (beta chain) described here comes from a study of blood T cell repertoires in COVID-19. Study overall: In each case, the material was cDNA or gDNA derived from T cells, B-cell-depleted T cells, or PBMCs.

Sequenced by immunoSEQ multiplex PCR; TCRdb stores in-frame clones only, minus some. The sample contains over 250,000 clones, almost 85% of which appear only once. In germline, CDR1 is LGHNA, CDR2 YNFKEQ. Trimming pared 6 bases from V and 5 bases from J, leaving 19 bases between. This CDR3 spans 16 amino acids. J is TRBJ2-2 and V is TRBV4-2; tentatively, D is TRBD2 (6 bases). This sequence originates from a man aged 50-60 years with active or convalescent COVID-19. The sequenced sample was peripheral blood. Here the CDR3 DNA reads TGTGCCAGCAGGCGAATCCCCCGACTAGAAACCGGGGAGCTGTTTTTT. Its protein product is CASRRIPRLETGELFF.